This TCR beta chain was captured by sequencing in a study of T cell clonotyping in hematopoietic cell transplantation. As for time point: recipient sample about 28 days before transplant, after cytoreduction. This clone was detected once. The antigen remains unidentified. Between the trimmed V and J ends, which lost 5 bases and 1 base, there was a span of 19 bases. Looked up from germline, CDR1 is SGHTA and CDR2 is FQGNSA. CDR3 length: 17 residues. Data came from immunoSEQ multiplex PCR; TCRdb stores just in-frame clones and leaves some out. The sample shows under 20,000 clones, around three quarters of them seen only once. General observations from the study: Broader posttransplant TCR repertoire diversity was predicted by graft donor and pretransplant recipient Inverse Simpson Index values.

This chain connects TRBV7-2 to TRBJ2-3; D is unclear. The TCR comes from a man between 60 and 75 years old with acute myeloid leukemia. Some clones in this sample may be carry-over from other donors' samples. The sample was peripheral blood mononuclear cells, taken before stem cell transplant. DNA of the CDR3: TGTGCCAGCAGCATAAGGGTGGCCAACCCTGGCACAGATACGCAGTATTTT. It encodes CASSIRVANPGTDTQYF.